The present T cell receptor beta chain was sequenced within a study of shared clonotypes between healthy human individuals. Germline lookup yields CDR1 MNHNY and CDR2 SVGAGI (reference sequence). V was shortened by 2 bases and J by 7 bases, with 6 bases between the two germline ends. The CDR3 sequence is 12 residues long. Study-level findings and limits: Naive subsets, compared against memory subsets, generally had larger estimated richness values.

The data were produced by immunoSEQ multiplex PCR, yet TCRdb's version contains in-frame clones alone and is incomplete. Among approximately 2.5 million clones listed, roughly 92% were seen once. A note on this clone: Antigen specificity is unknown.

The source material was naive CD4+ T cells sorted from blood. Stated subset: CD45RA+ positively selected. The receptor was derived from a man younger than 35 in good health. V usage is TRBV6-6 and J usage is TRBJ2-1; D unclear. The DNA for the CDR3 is TGTGCCAGCAGTTACAACTTGAATGAGCAGTTCTTC. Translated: CASSYNLNEQFF.